The rows below give T cell receptor beta chains drawn from one sample of a study of T-cell reconstitution after alpha-beta-depleted transplantation in children. MiXCR, run by TCRdb on the PCR reads, gives a single entry per CDR3 protein. This table holds 130,000 or so distinct CDR3 sequences, about 9.9% found once. This specimen consisted of PBMCs, mostly from graft donor cells, obtained 180 days after TCRalphabeta/CD19-depleted stem cell transplant. Receptors originate from a girl under two years old who had a stem cell transplant for combined immunodeficiency, so the T cells may come from the graft donor. CDR3s include the opening cysteine and the closing phenylalanine or tryptophan. D genes are given only for firm matches. Clone size is not always given. Where it is, it says once, few, many or a class for expanded clones.

>TRBJ2-2|NA|TRBV5-1|NA
TGCGCCAGCAGGGTCAGCGCGAACACCGGGGAGCTGTTTTTT
CASRVSANTGELFF
>TRBJ2-1|few|TRBV7-2|TRBD2
TGTGCCAGCAGCGACCCGGGACTAGCGGTATACAATGAGCAGTTCTTC
CASSDPGLAVYNEQFF
>TRBJ2-3|NA|TRBV7-2|TRBD2
TGTGCCAGCAGCTTCACTAGCGGGGCCAATACGCAGTATTTT
CASSFTSGANTQYF
>TRBJ2-7|NA|TRBV20-1|NA
TGCAGTGCTAGGGCAGAGGGTCGGGAGCAGTACTTC
CSARAEGREQYF
>TRBJ2-7|few|TRBV20-1|TRBD1
TGCAGTGCTAGAGCCGCGGACAGGACCTACGAGCAGTACTTC
CSARAADRTYEQYF
>TRBJ2-5|NA|TRBV20-1|NA
TGCAGTGGGGGGGCCCAAGAGACCCAGTACTTC
CSGGAQETQYF
>TRBJ1-5|many|TRBV28|NA
TGTGCCAGCAGTCAACCCATCGAGCCCCAGCATTTT
CASSQPIEPQHF
>TRBJ2-2|NA|TRBV11-1|NA
TGTGCCAGCAGCTTTACTTTGAACACCGGGGAGCTGTTTTTT
CASSFTLNTGELFF
>TRBJ2-3|NA|TRBV10-3|TRBD2
TGTGCCATCAGTGAGGCGGGACTAGCAGAGTCCGCGCAGTATTTT
CAISEAGLAESAQYF
>TRBJ2-7|many|TRBV20-1|NA
TGCAGTGCTAGACGGGGGACGCAGACCTACGAGCAGTACTTC
CSARRGTQTYEQYF
>TRBJ2-5|NA|TRBV29-1|NA
TGCAGCGTTGCCGATACCAGGGGGGGAGAGACCCAGTACTTC
CSVADTRGGETQYF
>TRBJ2-3|NA|TRBV20-1|NA
TGCAGTGGCCTAATAATTGATACGCAGTATTTT
CSGLIIDTQYF
>TRBJ1-5|few|TRBV12-3/TRBV12-4|NA
TGTGCCAGCAGTTTTGGCAATCAGCCCCAGCATTTT
CASSFGNQPQHF
>TRBJ2-2|few|TRBV20-1|NA
TGCAGTGCTAGACCCACCCAGAGTCCCGCGAACACCGGGGAGCTGTTTTTT
CSARPTQSPANTGELFF
>TRBJ1-5|few|TRBV12-3/TRBV12-4|NA
TGTGCCAGCAGTCGGACAGCCTATAGCAATCAGCCCCAGCATTTT
CASSRTAYSNQPQHF
>TRBJ2-5|NA|TRBV29-1|NA
TGCAGCGTCGCCGTGTTGGGGAACCAAGAGACCCAGTACTTC
CSVAVLGNQETQYF
>TRBJ2-7|NA|TRBV7-9|TRBD1
TGTGCCAGCAGCTCTCCGGGACAGGGCATCCACGAGCAGTACTTC
CASSSPGQGIHEQYF
>TRBJ2-7|once|TRBV12-3/TRBV12-4|NA
TGTGCCAGCAGCGTTGGATACTCCTACGAGCAGTACTTC
CASSVGYSYEQYF